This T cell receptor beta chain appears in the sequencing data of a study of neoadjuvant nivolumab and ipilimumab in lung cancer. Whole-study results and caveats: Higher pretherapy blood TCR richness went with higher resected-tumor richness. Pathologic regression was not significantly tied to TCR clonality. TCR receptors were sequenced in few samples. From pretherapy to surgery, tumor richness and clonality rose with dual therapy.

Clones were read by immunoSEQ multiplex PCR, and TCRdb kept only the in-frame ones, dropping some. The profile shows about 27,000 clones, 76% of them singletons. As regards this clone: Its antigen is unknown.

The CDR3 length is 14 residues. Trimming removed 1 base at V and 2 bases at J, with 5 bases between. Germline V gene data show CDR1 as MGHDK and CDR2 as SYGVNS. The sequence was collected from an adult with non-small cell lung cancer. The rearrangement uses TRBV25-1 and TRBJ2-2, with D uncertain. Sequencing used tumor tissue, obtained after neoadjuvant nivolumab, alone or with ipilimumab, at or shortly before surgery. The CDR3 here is CASSESGNTGELFF. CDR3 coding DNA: TGTGCCAGCAGTGAATCGGGCAACACCGGGGAGCTGTTTTTT.